The 26 T cell receptor beta chains given below trace back to one sample, sequenced in a study of OX40 agonist ivuxolimab in advanced cancers. Assay: immunoSEQ multiplex PCR; the TCRdb copy retains only in-frame clones and omits some. This sample has approximately 13,000 clones, with 75% to 90% found just once. The sample here was CD4+ or CD8+ T cells sorted from blood, taken in a trial of the OX40 agonist ivuxolimab. Receptor source: an adult with an advanced solid tumor such as melanoma, head and neck, liver or kidney cancer.

This chain joins TRBV19 and TRBJ2-7, with 8 bases that match TRBD1. Germline-derived CDR1 and CDR2 are LNHDA and SQIVND (reference sequence). This CDR3 has 14 residues. V was clipped by 1 base and J by 2 bases; unmatched bases: 1. The CDR3 DNA is TGTGCCAGTAGTATAGGGACAGGGACCTACGAGCAGTACTTC. Protein product: CASSIGTGTYEQYF.

This clone appeared a few times. The chain employs TRBV2 and TRBJ2-3; TRBD2 matches at 10 bases. The germline V gene encodes CDR1 SNHLY and CDR2 FYNNEI. The CDR3 loop spans 18 amino acids. The trim removed 2 bases at V and 4 bases at J, leaving 12 bases unmatched. The CDR3 DNA is TGTGCCAGCAGTGAAAGCGGGGGGGCTGTCCTTGGTTCAGATACGCAGTATTTT. Translated, it gives CASSESGGAVLGSDTQYF.

The chain links TRBV27 to TRBJ2-5, with 7 bases lining up with TRBD1. The germline gives CDR1 MNHEY, CDR2 SMNVEV (reference sequence). The CDR3 runs 14 residues. With 2 bases clipped from V and 5 bases from J, the junction kept 5 bases outside the gene matches. CDR3 protein: CASSLKGAWETQYF. The CDR3 region has the DNA TGTGCCAGCAGTTTAAAGGGGGCCTGGGAGACCCAGTACTTC.

The chain uses TRBV4-2 and TRBJ2-2, with 8 bases matching TRBD1. The CDR3 runs to 14 residues. In germline, CDR1 is LGHNA, CDR2 YNFKEQ. J was trimmed by 3 bases and V by 5 bases; bases with no gene match: 2. CDR3 bases: TGTGCCAGCAGCGGACAGGGAGACACCGGGGAGCTGTTTTTT. The encoded protein is CASSGQGDTGELFF.

The chain carries TRBV13 and TRBJ2-1, with TRBD2 matching 7 bases. CDR3 size: 16 residues. Trimming took 5 bases from V and 2 from J; bases not matched to a gene: 9. Germline CDR1 and CDR2: PRHDT and FYEKMQ (reference sequence). CDR3 residues: CASSVPSGLAYNEQFF. The DNA of the CDR3 is TGTGCCAGCAGCGTACCTAGCGGCCTGGCCTACAATGAGCAGTTCTTC.

The chain is built from TRBV5-4 and TRBJ2-7, with 12 bases matching TRBD2. The CDR3 spans 17 residues. Germline assignment: CDR1 SGHNT and CDR2 YYREEE (reference sequence). Germline trimming cut 4 bases from V and 4 bases from J; bases unmatched to any gene: 12. The CDR3 protein is CASSPMTVLAGGYEQYF. CDR3 in DNA: TGTGCCAGCAGCCCTATGACAGTACTAGCGGGGGGTTACGAGCAGTACTTC.

This clone came up a few times. This chain uses TRBV28 with TRBJ2-1; 9 bases line up with TRBD2. The CDR3 runs 16 residues. Germline CDR1 MDHEN, CDR2 SYDVKM. The trim removed 6 bases at V and 8 bases at J, leaving 14 bases unmatched. The CDR3 nucleotides are TGTGCCAGCAGCCCCCTGAGGCGGGGGGGCCGGGATGAGCAGTTCTTC. Its protein is CASSPLRRGGRDEQFF.

The chain combines TRBV28 with TRBJ2-1; 7 bases map to TRBD2. Germline V gives CDR1 MDHEN, CDR2 SYDVKM. Trimming cost V 2 bases and J 9 bases; bases outside gene matches: 7. This CDR3 is built from 14 residues. For the CDR3, the DNA is TGTGCCAGCAGTTTAACGGGGGGATCTGGTGAGCAGTTCTTC. The encoded protein is CASSLTGGSGEQFF.

The chain combines TRBV12-2 with TRBJ2-2; the listed D gene, TRBD1, was not tested against the DNA. TRBV12-2 is a pseudogene locus. The CDR3 is 19 residues long. DNA for the CDR3: TGTGCAAGTCCCTCCTCCCCAGGGTATGTCGTAGGGGACACCGGGGAGCTGTTTTTT. It translates to CASPSSPGYVVGDTGELFF.

The chain joins TRBV10-2 to TRBJ2-3; 7 bases map to TRBD2. The CDR3 is made up of 16 amino acids. Germline CDR1 reads WSHSY; CDR2 reads SAAADI. The V gene end was trimmed by 2 bases and the J gene end by 2 bases; junction bases not matched to a gene: 7. The CDR3 protein is CASSEPLGGTTDTQYF. The CDR3 coding sequence is TGCGCCAGCAGTGAGCCCCTGGGAGGGACCACAGATACGCAGTATTTT.

The chain joins TRBV6-1 to TRBJ2-1; D gene ambiguous. The CDR3 sequence is 12 residues long. Trimming cost V 3 bases and J 2 bases, with 2 bases left between them. CDR1 is MNHNS, CDR2 SASEGT, per germline. This CDR3 reads CASSDTYNEQFF. The CDR3, as DNA: TGTGCCAGCAGTGACACCTACAATGAGCAGTTCTTC.

The rearrangement joins TRBV4-1 to TRBJ1-5, with TRBD1 identical over 8 bases. V shed 2 bases and J 2 bases; nucleotides not matched to a gene: 5. Germline lookup yields CDR1 MGHRA and CDR2 YSYEKL. The CDR3 loop spans 16 amino acids. CDR3 sequence (DNA): TGCGCCAGCAGCCAATATGGGACAGGCGGCAATCAGCCCCAGCATTTT. It codes for CASSQYGTGGNQPQHF.

The chain combines TRBV7-6 with TRBJ2-3, with 13 bases fitting TRBD2. V dropped 4 bases and J dropped 3; count of bases not matched to a gene: 13. The CDR3 is 19 residues long. The germline gives CDR1 SGHVS, CDR2 FNYEAQ. The CDR3 loop reads CASSYTGLAGEGVTDTQYF. The CDR3 coding sequence is TGTGCCAGCAGCTACACCGGACTAGCGGGAGAAGGTGTGACAGATACGCAGTATTTT.

The gene calls are TRBV7-6 and TRBJ2-4, with D perhaps given as TRBD1 or TRBD2 (6 bases each). V shed 4 bases and J shed 8 bases, with 18 bases lying between them. In germline, CDR1 is SGHVS, CDR2 FNYEAQ. The CDR3 is 15 amino acids. CDR3 protein: CASSSPQGGRDIQYF. CDR3 coding DNA: TGTGCCAGCAGCTCCCCACAGGGAGGACGAGACATTCAGTACTTC.

This clone has just a few counts. This rearrangement joins TRBV11-2 to TRBJ2-1; perhaps TRBD2 as D (6 bases). The germline V gene encodes CDR1 SGHAT and CDR2 FQNNGV. Trimming removed 0 bases at V and 9 bases at J, with 6 bases between. The CDR3 consists of 12 residues. DNA of the CDR3: TGTGCCAGCAGCTTAGAGGGGGGTGAGCAGTTCTTC. Translated: CASSLEGGEQFF.

The chain uses TRBV18 and TRBJ2-3; no clear D gene. V was pared by 5 bases and J by 0 bases, with 6 bases between. This CDR3 has 13 amino acids. Germline V lookup: CDR1 KGHSH, CDR2 LQKENI. This chain's CDR3 is CASSEDSTDTQYF. In DNA, the CDR3 is TGTGCCAGCTCAGAGGACAGCACAGATACGCAGTATTTT.

V gene TRBV27 combines with J gene TRBJ1-2, with a tentative D call TRBD1 (5 bases). The CDR3 length is 14 residues. Trimming cost V 7 bases and J 5 bases, with 17 bases left between them. The germline CDR1 and CDR2 sequences are MNHEY and SMNVEV (reference sequence). CDR3 loop: CASTTGQGGYGYTF. CDR3 DNA: TGTGCCAGCACTACCGGGCAGGGCGGGTATGGCTACACCTTC.

This chain joins TRBV4-1 and TRBJ2-3; TRBD2 matches at 7 bases. Losses at the gene ends were 0 bases for V and 2 bases for J; bases not matched to a gene: 2. The CDR3 spans 15 residues. The germline V gene has CDR1 MGHRA and CDR2 YSYEKL. The CDR3 protein is CASSQEERDTDTQYF. The CDR3 DNA follows: TGCGCCAGCAGCCAAGAAGAGCGGGACACAGATACGCAGTATTTT.

This clone rates as hyperexpanded. This rearrangement joins TRBV5-6 to TRBJ2-5; no definite D call. The length of the CDR3 is 15 residues. Trimming took off 3 bases at V and 1 base at J, with 13 bases between the two ends. CDR1 SGHDT and CDR2 YYEEEE come from the germline V gene. The DNA for the CDR3 is TGTGCCAGCAGCTGGCGTGGGGTTGGCCAAGAGACCCAGTACTTC. This codes for CASSWRGVGQETQYF.

The rearrangement uses TRBV19 and TRBJ1-1, with unresolved D. V dropped 5 bases and J dropped 6 bases, with 19 bases sitting between them. In germline, CDR1 is LNHDA, CDR2 SQIVND (reference sequence). This CDR3 has 15 amino acids. In DNA, the CDR3 is TGTGCCAGTAGTGCGCTCCAACCCCCTAGCGCTGAAGCTTTCTTT. Translated: CASSALQPPSAEAFF.

The chain is built from TRBV18 and TRBJ2-1; D may be TRBD2 (6 bases). This CDR3 is built from 16 residues. Trimming stripped 2 bases from V and 4 bases from J, with 15 bases between. Germline V CDR1 and CDR2: KGHSH, LQKENI. CDR3 region: CASSPGWRGDYNEQFF. The CDR3 bases are TGTGCCAGCTCACCAGGCTGGCGGGGTGATTACAATGAGCAGTTCTTC.

This rearrangement joins TRBV6-1 to TRBJ1-2, with TRBD1 identical over 9 bases. Germline CDR1 and CDR2: MNHNS and SASEGT. V shed 0 bases, J shed 7 bases, and the junction held 6 bases outside the gene matches. The CDR3 spans 15 residues. The DNA of the CDR3 is TGTGCCAGCAGTGAAGCTACCGGGACAGGGACTGGCTACACCTTC. This gives the protein CASSEATGTGTGYTF.

CDR3 coding DNA: TGCAACATTAAGGGGATGAGCTCCTACAATGAGCAGTTCTTC. This sequence encodes CNIKGMSSYNEQFF. The rearrangement uses TRBV29-1 and TRBJ2-1, with a tentative D call TRBD1 (5 bases). CDR3 length equals 14 residues. In germline, CDR1 is SQVTM, CDR2 ANQGSEA.

In nucleotides, the CDR3 is TGCAGCGTTGGGCAGGCGGCTGGTTCACCCCTCCACTTT. Translating gives CSVGQAAGSPLHF. This chain connects TRBV29-1 to TRBJ1-6; D remains ambiguous. The germline V gene has CDR1 SQVTM and CDR2 ANQGSEA. With 4 bases removed from V and 9 bases from J, the gap between germline ends came to 13 bases. The length of the CDR3 is 13 residues.

The table lists this clone with a few counts. V gene TRBV6-6 combines with J gene TRBJ2-7; no clear D. The CDR3 covers 11 residues. Looked up from germline, CDR1 is MNHNY and CDR2 is SVGAGI (reference sequence). V was pared by 5 bases and J by 5 bases, with 7 bases between. The CDR3 is CASSTAHEQYF. The CDR3 nucleotides read TGTGCCAGCAGTACGGCTCACGAGCAGTACTTC.

CDR3 sequence reads: CASSTTGLQETQYF. Written as DNA, the CDR3 is TGTGCCAGCAGTACGACAGGGTTGCAAGAGACCCAGTACTTC. The rearrangement links TRBV28 to TRBJ2-5; 7 positions match TRBD1. The ends lost 5 bases at V and 2 bases at J; junction bases unmatched: 5. CDR3 length: 14 amino acids. Germline assignment: CDR1 MDHEN and CDR2 SYDVKM.